This TCR beta chain was profiled in a study of post-analysis software for immune sequencing data. Across the study: The disease courses covered relapsing-remitting, secondary progressive and progressive-relapsing multiple sclerosis.

The library was made from cDNA and included unique molecular identifiers. The authors obtained roughly 0.5 million cDNA molecules from around 1 to 9.1 million T cells. Using its own MiXCR run on the PCR reads, TCRdb lists one record per CDR3 protein. The sample contains about 400,000 distinct CDR3 sequences, less than 40% of which appear only once. Germline-derived CDR1 and CDR2 are DFQATT and SNEGSKA (reference sequence). The CDR3 is 15 amino acids. The ends lost 3 bases at V and 1 base at J; junction bases unmatched: 5. Study-level results: The study found TRBV5-6, TRBV5-1 and TRBV20-1 among five or six TRBV segments more frequent in patients than controls. When compared against controls, multiple sclerosis patients showed significantly lower normalized Chao1 diversity. By F measure, strong co-clustering occurred among samples prepared in the same batch.

With regard to this clonotype: Its antigen is as yet unknown.

The sequenced sample consisted of blood. The J gene is TRBJ2-3, the V gene TRBV20-1; 9 nucleotides agree with TRBD1. This receptor was obtained from a girl under 18 with multiple sclerosis. The CDR3 spells CSARSRDRGTDTQYF. CDR3 coding DNA: TGCAGTGCTAGGAGCCGGGACAGGGGCACAGATACGCAGTATTTT.